The T cell receptor (beta chain) under discussion was sequenced for a study of T cells in Graves' hyperthyroidism and ophthalmopathy (dated by TCRdb to about 2019). Background on the whole study: Peripheral blood samples were taken at the time of initial diagnosis, prior to any treatment. To identify TCR V-J signatures that set the groups apart, the researchers used a discovery cohort of more than 95 patients, made up of 40 to 45 with Graves' ophthalmopathy and some 56 with stable Graves' hyperthyroidism. Whether ophthalmopathy could be predicted prospectively was tested in an independent validation cohort made up of 18 to 20 hyperthyroidism patients plus 17 patients who later progressed to ophthalmopathy. The 75 to 100 discovery patients were divided at random into training and test sets in a 7:3 ratio. The study also compared thyroid tissue and blood T-cell repertoires from five or six Graves' hyperthyroidism patients. After sampling, hyperthyroidism patients received methimazole starting at 30 mg daily, and ophthalmopathy patients received high-dose intravenous methylprednisolone. TCR Vbeta CDR3 sequencing of roughly 140 peripheral blood samples (more than 40 ophthalmopathy, over 70 hyperthyroidism and approximately 17 progressor patients) is reported in the paper.

In this sample, this clonotype turned up many times. The specificity of this receptor is unknown. Base qualities are missing; no much larger clone stands one base away. Looking up the germline V gene (reference sequence) yields CDR1 SGHAT and CDR2 FQDESV. Its CDR3 holds 16 amino acids, cysteine through phenylalanine. Just the 48-base CDR3 DNA is kept, in frame starting at base 1. Relative to germline, V is 2 bases shorter and J is 1 base shorter, with 14 bases between their ends. TCR beta CDR3 regions were amplified from RNA transcripts. For the first round of RT-PCR on the TCR CDR3, the HTBI primer set was used together with the Qiagen OneStep RT-PCR kit. Libraries were constructed in a second round of multiplex PCR, after which size selection and purification were performed. The libraries were sequenced on an Illumina HiSeq2000 using paired-end 100 bp reads. The authors processed their data as follows. Raw data were processed with SOAPnuke, discarding reads with adapters, uncalled bases, mean Phred below 15, or no exact constant-primer or identifier match. COPE v1.2.5 was used to merge high-quality paired reads, and clonotypes were defined as unique nucleotide sequences. Clonotypes were aligned to IMGT TRBV, TRBD and TRBJ reference segments using MiTCR v1.1. Only V-J combinations with frequency above 0.0001, covering roughly 99% of repertoires, were analysed. A TCS score was defined as the ratio of F50 (clonal expansion) to E x V (chaos), with BLOSUM62-based TCRdist applied between CDR3 peptides within each V-J. Welch's t-statistics and random forest reduced 500 to 650 V-J features to 13, which were used in a naive Bayes classifier (R e1071). Using fastp at Q25 and MiXCR, TCRdb reprocessed the public reads and kept productive beta chains. For every CDR3 protein sequence, its rows merge into one entry that carries the most common genes and DNA. The V and J calls here are based on TCRdb, not the publication. The table for this sample lists about 480,000 distinct CDR3 sequences; about 24% of them were counted only once. About 11% of the sample is in the top ten clones.

Findings and caveats that apply to the study as a whole: During validation, the model predicted progression to ophthalmopathy a median of about 5.9 months ahead of onset, with 70.59% sensitivity and 72% to 80% specificity. Sample size was not statistically predetermined, and blinding of investigators to group allocation was not performed. Ophthalmopathy was separated from stable hyperthyroidism by a 13 V-J signature model, with approximately 90% sensitivity and 81% to 82% specificity obtained in cross-validation and 80%/75% obtained in testing. Most expanded thyroid clonotypes (frequency above 0.001) were also found in blood, which suggests that blood repertoires may mirror thyroid immune responses.

In the ophthalmopathy patients, disease was moderately to severely active, with a Clinical Activity Score of 3 or more, a NOSPECS grade of 4 or more, and a duration of less than 3 months. Any patient with an uncontrolled infection, another autoimmune disease, pregnancy or lactation was excluded. Diagnoses were established on the basis of clinical symptoms, serum thyroxine and TRAb, thyroid ultrasound, and orbital computed tomography. PBMCs were separated from approximately 10 ml of fresh peripheral blood using Ficoll-Paque density gradient centrifugation. Total RNA was extracted with Trizol reagent, and quality was checked on an Agilent 2100 Bioanalyzer.

Sequencing used blood. In this chain, TRBV11-1 is recombined with TRBJ1-1; the D gene is unclear. The source is a woman aged 25 to 39 with Graves' ophthalmopathy. The CDR3 protein: CASSLFRGYWNTEAFF. The DNA reads TGTGCCAGCAGCTTATTTCGGGGATACTGGAACACTGAAGCTTTCTTT.